This entry lists 8 T cell receptor beta chains sequenced from one sample in a study of PD-L1 blockade in urothelial cancer (dated 2017 in TCRdb). Receptor libraries were prepared by the immunoSEQ multiplex PCR assay. TCRdb obtained this table from immuneACCESS and retained in-frame rearrangements with V and J assigned. These tables miss some clones; where compared with another copy, unresolved V genes account for less than half of the shortfall, and the remainder is unexplained. The sample contains 71,000 or so clones, approximately 91% of them found a single time. Less than 3.5% of the sample is taken by the ten largest. The specimen was PBMCs, collected around atezolizumab (anti-PD-L1) treatment. The receptors derive from a man in his sixties with urothelial cancer.

The V and J genes are TRBV10-1 and TRBJ1-5, with D perhaps matching TRBD1 (5 bases). Trimming shortened V by 0 bases and J by 7 bases, and 10 bases separated the two germline ends. The CDR3 runs to 14 residues. CDR1 WNHNN and CDR2 SYGVQD come from the germline V gene (reference sequence). This CDR3 reads CASSESGGGQPQHF. The CDR3 DNA reads as TGCGCCAGCAGTGAGTCCGGGGGGGGACAGCCCCAGCATTTT.

The rearrangement links TRBV5-1 to TRBJ2-2; TRBD1 is a possible D gene (6 bases). V lost 0 bases, J lost 13 bases, and 19 bases lay in between. The CDR3 spans 15 residues. Germline assignment: CDR1 SGHRS and CDR2 YFSETQ. The CDR3 sequence is CASSLEGSGVSRLFF. The CDR3 bases are TGCGCCAGCAGCTTGGAGGGATCAGGGGTTTCTCGGCTGTTTTTT.

J is TRBJ1-1 and V is TRBV5-4; D not resolved. The CDR3 runs to 14 residues. Germline V gene data show CDR1 as SGHNT and CDR2 as YYREEE (reference sequence). Deletions cut 4 bases from V and 0 bases from J, with 10 bases between. The CDR3 bases are TGTGCCAGCAGCCTGGACGGGATGAACACTGAAGCTTTCTTT. It codes for CASSLDGMNTEAFF.

The J gene is TRBJ2-5, the V gene TRBV10-3, with 8 positions matching TRBD1. Germline assignment: CDR1 ENHRY and CDR2 SYGVKD. Trimming at V came to 6 bases and at J to 2 bases, leaving 8 bases not matched to a gene. The CDR3 extends over 15 amino acids. The CDR3 coding sequence is TGTGCCATCAGGGGAGGACAGGGCCAACAAGAGACCCAGTACTTC. Its protein is CAIRGGQGQQETQYF.

This chain uses TRBV2 with TRBJ2-3, with a possible D match to TRBD2 (5 bases). The CDR3 is 14 amino acids. Germline V gives CDR1 SNHLY, CDR2 FYNNEI. V shed 4 bases and J shed 2 bases, with 10 bases lying between them. CDR3 region: CASSADFTTDTQYF. CDR3 sequence (DNA): TGTGCCAGCAGTGCGGACTTCACCACAGATACGCAGTATTTT.

The V and J genes are TRBV7-3 and TRBJ1-6; D remains unclear. Per germline, CDR1 SGHTA and CDR2 FQGTGA. The CDR3 covers 14 residues. V was clipped by 5 bases and J by 7 bases, with 12 bases between them. The DNA of the CDR3 is TGTGCCAGCAGCCCAACCGGGAGAAATTCACCCCTCCACTTT. The encoded protein is CASSPTGRNSPLHF.

The CDR3 sequence is CASSLRDLAYEQYF. In DNA form, the CDR3 reads TGTGCCAGCTCACTGCGGGACCTTGCGTACGAGCAGTACTTC. The chain combines TRBV18 with TRBJ2-7, with a possible D match to TRBD2 (6 bases). The CDR3 has 14 residues. Trimming took 4 bases from V and 4 from J, leaving 14 bases between them. Germline loops: CDR1 KGHSH, CDR2 LQKENI.

The CDR3 sequence is CSVAGAAGELFF. The CDR3, as DNA: TGCAGCGTTGCAGGGGCGGCCGGGGAGCTGTTTTTT. This chain connects TRBV29-1 to TRBJ2-2; TRBD1 is a possible D gene (6 bases). Trimming removed 4 bases from V and 6 bases from J, with 9 bases in between. CDR3 size: 12 residues. Germline CDR1 is SQVTM and CDR2 is ANQGSEA.